The source of this TCR beta chain is a study of blood T cell repertoires in COVID-19 (dated by TCRdb to the early 2020s). Concerning the study at large: Samples covering the acute and convalescent phases of COVID-19 were provided by collaborators in the United States, Italy and Spain. The prospective study material was composed of cDNA or gDNA derived from T cells, B-cell-depleted T cells, or PBMCs. Deeply sampled blood TCRbeta repertoires from subjects exposed to, actively infected with, or recovered from COVID-19 were included in the dataset. Where available, HLA class I and class II types were taken from metadata supplied by the sample provider and were not determined by assay-based typing. The repertoires were released in a freely available public database meant as a resource for research on the immune response to SARS-CoV-2. Samples were obtained from the ongoing ImmuneRACE study (first 160 participants) and from about 1,300 subjects provided by 6 global collaborators. Nearly every sample came with metadata listing a de-identified subject ID, COVID-19 status, age in years and sex.

TCRbeta CDR3 regions were amplified from genomic DNA by means of the immunoSEQ Assay, a bias-controlled multiplex PCR. For the original study's pipeline: Within the assay, amplification of reference gene primers was used to estimate how many nucleated cells each sample contained. Sequence reads were collapsed and filtered to measure the absolute abundance of every unique TCRbeta CDR3 rearrangement. Productive Simpson clonality was computed per sample as the square root of Simpson's diversity index over productive rearrangements. In its TCRdb copy, this immuneACCESS table keeps in-frame sequences only and misses some clones. Where compared with another copy, unresolved V genes explain less than half of these, and the others have no known cause. That table is the source of V, J and clone size, and D and trimming were worked out from the DNA. The sample table shows about 310,000 clones, and more than 75% are seen once. The ten largest make up 1% of the sample.

Only one count was recorded for this clone. What this receptor recognizes is not known. No base quality values were provided; no much bigger clone lies one nucleotide off. V is clipped by 2 bases and J by 2 bases, and the sequence between their germline boundaries is 10 bases long. The CDR3 has 15 amino acids, counting the end cysteine and phenylalanine. The read is trimmed to its CDR3 DNA, 45 bases read in frame from base 1. For CDR1 and CDR2, the germline V gene lists KGHSH and LQKENI. The collaborating institutions used their own protocols to collect whole blood in K2EDTA tubes. For TCRbeta analysis, collaborators shipped samples as frozen whole blood, isolated PBMCs, or DNA extracted from either of those sample types. Paper-wide results and their limitations: How much clinical and demographic metadata was included differed by source and by participant, and the metadata was provided uncurated.

The origin of this receptor is a man between 45 and 60 years old with active or convalescent COVID-19. Sequencing was performed on peripheral blood. The receptor chain draws on TRBV18 and TRBJ1-5; no D gene can be assigned with confidence. The CDR3 protein is CASSPDIDGNQPQHF. The DNA reads TGTGCCAGCTCACCAGACATAGATGGCAATCAGCCCCAGCATTTT. Where the CDR3 stops, the reference TRBV18 and TRBJ1-5 genes take over; the full variable domain is NAGVMQNPRHLVRRRGQEARLRCSPMKGHSHVYWYRQLPEEGLKFMVYLQKENIIDESGMPKERFSAEFPKEGPSILRIQQVVRGDSAAYFCASSPDIDGNQPQHFGDGTRLSIL.